This T cell receptor beta chain emerged from a study of cytomegalovirus exposure and HLA in healthy donors (dated by TCRdb to 2017 to 2019). For the wider study: In an earlier analysis of about 560 of the donors, under 300 Gb of sequence data and 117 million unique TCR beta sequences from approximately 180 million T cells were reported. HLA typing included class I and class II loci at four-digit resolution. Every discovery cohort repertoire had been produced on one sequencing platform. A handful of DR-DQ haplotypes were handled as single units for association and clustering because linkage in the cohort was strong. Along with the approximately 650-subject first cohort, a separate validation cohort of over a hundred different subjects was used. The number of typed donors differed by locus: about 629-630 for A, B, C, DRB1 and DQB1; approximately 530 for DQA1; roughly 600 for DPA1; and around 490 for DPB1. To predict cytomegalovirus infection status, the study brought together high-throughput TCR immunosequencing, statistical association of individual TCRs with disease status, and machine learning. In a later genetic analysis, genome-wide SNP genotypes for about three fifths of the 666 donors were used, and that subset was treated as a discovery cohort. The study profiled the T cell repertoires of around 700 subjects by immunosequencing and related them to cytomegalovirus serostatus. Roughly 300 gigabases of sequencing data and approximately 84 million unique TCR sequences were included in an early release covering about 600 HLA-typed donors. The study aimed to test whether cataloging public T cell receptors could reveal signatures of past pathogen exposure. Across approximately 400 genotyped donors of the cohort, an average of roughly 230,000 unique TCR beta nucleotide sequences per donor were sequenced, and roughly 17% of those sequences were non-productive. In a later analysis, previously published TCR beta repertoires from several hundred donors were re-analyzed and high-resolution HLA genotyping was added so that TCR occurrence patterns could be studied. An earlier analysis of several hundred of the donors used high-throughput TCR beta sequencing to judge whether each TCR beta V gene segment behaved as functional or pseudogenic. Of the roughly 400 genotyped donors, approximately 82% fell in the genetic ancestry cluster associated with self-reported Caucasian donors. In the later analysis, no new phenotypic data were used to find candidate immune exposures; instead, reliance was placed on TCR beta sequences and their occurrence across donors. Alongside the repertoire data, information on donor age, sex, ethnicity and CMV serostatus was compiled. Study-wide findings and limitations: The only immune exposure information available for the cohort was CMV serostatus. In a later analysis, the rate of TCR association differed among HLA loci, with DRB1 alleles having the most associated TCRs and HLA-C alleles having the fewest. An association between a missense DCLRE1C variant and V-gene and J-gene trimming of TCR beta chains was found in a later genetic analysis and replicated in an independent cohort. A further reported finding was that TCR beta sequences accurately predicted the HLA-A and HLA-B alleles for most subjects in the first cohort. A total of 164 TCR beta chains were listed by the study as associated with cytomegalovirus. Cytomegalovirus status was reported to be diagnosed by the classifier with high specificity and sensitivity in both the original and validation cohorts. Across donors, most TCR sequences were observed very rarely, whereas some public TCRs were present in many individuals. The cohort was sequenced for TCR beta chains only, and without alpha or paired-chain data the features that could be detected were limited. A later analysis found that most CMV-associated TCR beta chains appeared HLA-restricted, with HLA associations seemingly driven largely by CMV exposure. The authors suggested that the approach could potentially be extended to other disease states and immunological phenotypes. Several of the top co-occurrence clusters appeared to be linked to parvovirus B19, influenza, CMV and Epstein-Barr virus, according to a later analysis. The presence/absence analyses assumed that sequencing depth was roughly uniform across donors, and that assumption may not be true. Three of the identified cytomegalovirus-associated TCR beta chains were confirmed in vitro to be specific for cytomegalovirus antigens. HLA typing was unavailable for some donors at each locus, so association tests used only the typed subset. Compared with the approximately 710-donor mean, donors in an Asian-associated ancestry cluster had fewer N-insertions in productive TCRs, according to a later genetic analysis. The sequencing pipeline was judged likely to have produced a cluster of highly shared sequence variants as a technical artifact. Some IMGT-functional V segments, including TRBV6-2 and TRBV6-3, could not be distinguished by the 87-base-pair reads and were therefore excluded. Because counts were too low, some 16 rarely observed V segments, including chromosome 9 orphons, were excluded from the earlier analysis of 587 of the donors. Strong co-occurrence of HLA alleles, especially DR and DQ, made assigning TCR associations to individual alleles difficult. A later analysis associated 15,000 to 20,000 TCR beta sequences with specific HLA alleles at a false discovery rate of 0.05. Linkage disequilibrium might explain the correlated functional status among segregating V segments, but an unknown experimental factor could not be excluded. In an earlier analysis of 587 of the donors, most TCR beta V segments appeared in productive rearrangements about 90% or about 30% of the time, broadly matching IMGT annotations. A later analysis found that HLA-associated TCR beta chains were more clonally expanded and had lower generation probabilities than equally common non-associated chains.

The CDR3, cysteine through phenylalanine, is 15 amino acids long. CDR3 DNA only is kept here, 45 bases in frame from base 1. V loses 0 bases, J loses 1 base, and the germline ends lie 10 bases apart. From a lookup of the germline V gene (reference sequence), CDR1 and CDR2 are LNHDA and SQIVND. Preparation of the library involved the immunoSEQ multiplex PCR assay. A mixture of 60 forward primers for TCR Vbeta segments and 13 reverse primers for TCR Jbeta segments was used in the multiplex PCR. The CDR3 region of rearranged TCR beta genes was amplified from genomic DNA with a multiplex PCR assay. Amplified TCR beta libraries were sequenced as 87-base-pair reads on the Illumina HiSeq System. In the paper's pipeline: A later analysis counted tens of millions of unique TCR beta chains across the roughly 700 repertoires, and about 10 million of these chains were shared by at least two donors. Raw reads were error-corrected and collapsed into unique sequences with a nearest-neighbor algorithm that merged closely related sequences to remove PCR and sequencing errors. Alignment of CDR3 sequences to IMGT reference sequences was used to assign V, D and J gene segments. Each retained sequence needed at least a six-nucleotide match to both a V gene segment and a J gene segment. A rearrangement counted as productive if the CDR3 had no stop codons and remained in frame with V and J, and every other rearrangement counted as non-productive. Following IMGT convention, CDR3 was defined as the stretch from the second conserved V-encoded cysteine to the conserved J-encoded phenylalanine. The earlier analysis of about 640 of the donors excluded any sequence lacking an unambiguous match to a single V gene segment. An earlier analysis of a few hundred of the donors called V segments functional above 56.7% productive rearrangements and segregating when the between-donor standard deviation exceeded 5%. A statistical classification framework was built to diagnose cytomegalovirus status from the catalog of TCR beta chain sequences. In a later analysis, V and J genes were assigned by comparing TCR nucleotide sequences against IMGT/GENE-DB human TR gene sequences. The TCRdist pipeline was used in a later analysis to assign CDR3 sequences and most-parsimonious VDJ recombination scenarios. In a later analysis, each TCR beta chain was defined by its CDR3 amino acid sequence together with its V-gene family, and reads lacking a unique V-gene family were excluded. To address suspected cross-contamination and a sequencing artifact, a later analysis removed over 500 highly shared, low-generation-probability nucleotide sequences. In a later analysis, a clonal expansion index for each public chain was calculated from normalized within-repertoire ranks of inferred template counts. A later analysis computed generation probabilities with a VDJ recombination model fitted to out-of-frame rearrangements, and checked the results against IGoR. In a later analysis, TCR-TCR, TCR-HLA and TCR-CMV co-occurrence was scored with hypergeometric tests, and a repertoire-size bias correction was applied to TCR pairs. To estimate false discovery rates, a later analysis permuted the HLA or CMV assignments 20 times. A later analysis grouped co-occurring TCRs with DBSCAN, adding TCRdist sequence similarity when clustering within HLA-allele-positive subsets. For co-occurrence clustering, repertoires with fewer than 30,000 or more than 120,000 public chains were excluded, along with about five repertoires with anomalous nucleotide sharing. The immuneACCESS repertoire file appears here via TCRdb, limited to in-frame rearrangements. These files lack a portion of the clones; in checked studies, under half of the deficit traces to unresolved V genes, and the cause of the others is not known. The V and J calls and the clone size are those of that table, but D and trimming were determined from the DNA. The table held for this sample gives 130,000 or so clones. The top ten clonotypes cover 1.5% to 2% of the sample.

The cohort comprised some 700 healthy bone marrow donors. Cohort members were all nominally healthy when sampled, although unrecorded immune exposures were likely present. The donor was CMV seropositive and belonged to the group of 250 to 300 seropositive cohort members. Every donor gave a peripheral blood sample, and the peripheral blood mononuclear cells from that sample were used for TCR beta sequencing. The Qiagen DNeasy Blood Extraction Kit was used to extract genomic DNA from the blood cell samples. As for this clone: Its recognized antigen is unknown.

Sequenced: PBMCs. The sequence was collected from a woman in her thirties or forties in good health and CMV-seropositive. The V and J genes are TRBV19 and TRBJ2-7, with a weak D call of TRBD2 (5 bases match). The CDR3: CASSIDGGGSYEQYF. The DNA sequence is as follows: TGTGCCAGTAGTATAGATGGAGGAGGTTCCTACGAGCAGTACTTC. The CDR3 plus the reference TRBV19 and TRBJ2-7 genes for the other parts give the full variable domain: DGGITQSPKYLFRKEGQNVTLSCEQNLNHDAMYWYRQDPGQGLRLIYYSQIVNDFQKGDIAEGYSVSREKKESFPLTVTSAQKNPTAFYLCASSIDGGGSYEQYFGPGTRLTVT.